Sequencing of this TCR beta chain was carried out in a study of blood T cell repertoires in COVID-19. Study overall: Spain, Italy and the United States supplied samples that represented acute and convalescent COVID-19. Sources were T cells, B-cell-depleted T cells, or PBMCs; the material itself was cDNA or gDNA.

Germline CDR1 GTSNPN, CDR2 SVGIG (reference sequence). With 0 bases clipped from V and 2 bases from J, the junction kept 11 bases outside the gene matches. The CDR3 extends over 17 amino acids. Source study methods: Quantification of nucleated cells was approximated via reference gene primer amplification. The method was immunoSEQ multiplex PCR; TCRdb's version includes in-frame clones alone and lacks a portion of them. V and J calls and clone size are copied from that table; D and trimming were computed from the DNA. This table has roughly 150,000 clones, around nine tenths appearing once. This clonotype was sampled from a human donor in a cohort sampled during active COVID-19. The sequenced material came from peripheral blood. The rearrangement links TRBV30 to TRBJ2-3, with 7 bases lining up with TRBD2. The CDR3 bases are TGTGCCTGGAGTGTGGTTTTAGCGGGCCACGCCACAGATACGCAGTATTTT. Encoded protein: CAWSVVLAGHATDTQYF.